This T cell receptor beta chain stems from a study of blood T cell repertoires in COVID-19 (dated by TCRdb to 2020 to 2022). Background for the entire study: Samples covering the acute and convalescent phases of COVID-19 were provided by collaborators in the United States, Italy and Spain. Where available, HLA class I and class II types were obtained from metadata supplied by the sample provider rather than from assay-based typing. The material from the prospective study consisted of cDNA or gDNA derived from T cells, B-cell-depleted T cells, or PBMCs. The samples were drawn from two sources: the first 160 participants of the ongoing ImmuneRACE study, and 1,200 or so subjects contributed by 6 global collaborators. The sample metadata nearly always contained a de-identified subject ID, COVID-19 status, age in years and sex. The repertoires were made available in a free public database intended to serve as a resource for research on the immune response to SARS-CoV-2. The dataset comprised deeply sampled blood TCRbeta repertoires from subjects exposed to, actively infected with, or recovered from COVID-19. The paper as a whole reports these results and caveats: The amount of clinical and demographic metadata varied by source and participant and was provided uncurated.

This clone showed up just a few times. Its antigen is not yet known. Base qualities are not at hand, and no much larger clone is one base apart. The immunoSEQ Assay, a bias-controlled multiplex PCR, was used to amplify TCRbeta CDR3 regions from genomic DNA. The original methods were these. Within the assay, amplification of reference gene primers was used to estimate how many nucleated cells each sample contained. To quantify the absolute abundance of each unique TCRbeta CDR3 rearrangement, sequence reads were collapsed and filtered. For each sample, productive Simpson clonality was calculated as the square root of Simpson's diversity index over productive rearrangements. Entries here come from immuneACCESS through TCRdb and include only in-frame sequences with V and J called. Some clones fail to appear in such tables; in the studies checked, an unresolved V gene covers under half of the shortfall, and the cause of the remainder is unknown. V and J calls and clone size are those listed in that table; D and trimming were worked out from the DNA. The sample includes some 140,000 clones, with roughly 80% observed a single time. The ten largest account for around 1.7% of the sample.

The germline V gene (reference sequence) provides CDR1 WNHNN and CDR2 SYGVQD. Including cysteine and phenylalanine, the CDR3 has 14 amino acids. The kept DNA is CDR3 alone, 42 bases in frame from the first base. V is cut by 3 bases and J by 4 bases, and the space between the germline ends is 9 bases. Collaborating institutions collected whole blood in K2EDTA tubes following their own protocols. Collaborator samples were shipped for TCRbeta analysis as frozen whole blood, isolated PBMCs, or DNA extracted from either sample type. The sequence derives from a man older than 75 with acute or convalescent COVID-19. Sequences were obtained from peripheral blood. The rearranged segments are TRBV10-1 and TRBJ2-2; 6 matching bases give a weak D call of TRBD2. For the CDR3, the sequence is CASSDGGLTGELFF. Read as DNA, the sequence is TGCGCCAGCAGTGACGGAGGGCTCACCGGGGAGCTGTTTTTT.